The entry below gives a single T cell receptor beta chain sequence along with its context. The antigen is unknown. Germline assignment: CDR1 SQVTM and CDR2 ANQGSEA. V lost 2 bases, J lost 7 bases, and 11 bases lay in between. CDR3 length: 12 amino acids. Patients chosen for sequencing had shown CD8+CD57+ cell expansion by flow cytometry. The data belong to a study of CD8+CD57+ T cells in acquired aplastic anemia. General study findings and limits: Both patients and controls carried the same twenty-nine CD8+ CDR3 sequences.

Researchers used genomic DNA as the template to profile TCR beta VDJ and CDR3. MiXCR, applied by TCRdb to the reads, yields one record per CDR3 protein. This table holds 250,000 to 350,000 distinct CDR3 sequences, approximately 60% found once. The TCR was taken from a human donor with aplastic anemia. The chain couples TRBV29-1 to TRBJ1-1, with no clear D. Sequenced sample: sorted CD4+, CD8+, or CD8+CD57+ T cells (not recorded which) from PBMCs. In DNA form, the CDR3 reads TGCAGCGTTGAACACGGACTTGTTGAAGCTTTCTTT. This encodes CSVEHGLVEAFF.